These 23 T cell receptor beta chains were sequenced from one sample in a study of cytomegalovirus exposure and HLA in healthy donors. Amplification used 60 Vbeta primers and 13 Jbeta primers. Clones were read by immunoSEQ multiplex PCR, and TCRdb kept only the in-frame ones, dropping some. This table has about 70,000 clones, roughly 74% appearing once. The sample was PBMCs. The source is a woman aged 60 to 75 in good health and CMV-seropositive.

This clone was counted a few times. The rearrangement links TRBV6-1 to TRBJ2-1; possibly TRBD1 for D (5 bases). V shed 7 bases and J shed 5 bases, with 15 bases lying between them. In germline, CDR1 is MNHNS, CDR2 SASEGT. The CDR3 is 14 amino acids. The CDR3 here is CASIYGGANNEQFF. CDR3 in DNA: TGTGCCAGCATATACGGTGGGGCCAACAATGAGCAGTTCTTC.

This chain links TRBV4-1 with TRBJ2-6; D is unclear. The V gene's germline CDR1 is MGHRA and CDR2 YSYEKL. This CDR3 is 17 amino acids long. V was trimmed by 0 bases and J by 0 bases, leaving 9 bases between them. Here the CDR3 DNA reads TGCGCCAGCAGCCAAGATCGTACAATCTCTGGGGCCAACGTCCTGACTTTC. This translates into CASSQDRTISGANVLTF.

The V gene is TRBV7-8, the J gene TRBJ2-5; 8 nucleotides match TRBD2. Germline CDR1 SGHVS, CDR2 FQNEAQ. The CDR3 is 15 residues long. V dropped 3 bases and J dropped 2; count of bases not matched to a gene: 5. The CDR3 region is CASSFGGGPQETQYF. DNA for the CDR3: TGTGCCAGCAGCTTTGGCGGGGGGCCGCAAGAGACCCAGTACTTC.

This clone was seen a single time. CDR3 residues: CASSPRGGRGLPQHF. The CDR3 DNA reads as TGTGCCAGCAGTCCCAGGGGAGGTAGGGGACTACCCCAGCATTTT. This chain links TRBV27 with TRBJ1-5; D perhaps matches TRBD1 (6 bases). V gave up 5 bases and J gave up 10 bases, with 21 bases separating them. This CDR3 has 15 residues. The germline V gene encodes CDR1 MNHEY and CDR2 SMNVEV (reference sequence).

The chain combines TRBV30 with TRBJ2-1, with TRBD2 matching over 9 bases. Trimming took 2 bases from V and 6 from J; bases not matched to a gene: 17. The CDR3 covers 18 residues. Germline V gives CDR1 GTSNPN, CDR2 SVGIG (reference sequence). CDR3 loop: CAWSPYQPTSGGPNEQFF. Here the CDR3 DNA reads TGTGCCTGGAGTCCATACCAACCGACTAGCGGAGGCCCCAATGAGCAGTTCTTC.

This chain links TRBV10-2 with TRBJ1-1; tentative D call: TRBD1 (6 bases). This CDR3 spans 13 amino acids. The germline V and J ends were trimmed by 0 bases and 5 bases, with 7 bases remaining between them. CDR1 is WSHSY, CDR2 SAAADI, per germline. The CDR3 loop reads CASSESGTTEAFF. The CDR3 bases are TGCGCCAGCAGTGAGTCGGGGACAACTGAAGCTTTCTTT.

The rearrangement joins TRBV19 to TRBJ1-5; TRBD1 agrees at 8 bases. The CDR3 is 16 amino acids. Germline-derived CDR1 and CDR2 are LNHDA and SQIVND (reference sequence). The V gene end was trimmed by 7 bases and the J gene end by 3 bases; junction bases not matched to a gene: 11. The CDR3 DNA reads TGTGCCAGTACCCCTGGGACAGGATCAAACAATCAGCCCCAGCATTTT. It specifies CASTPGTGSNNQPQHF. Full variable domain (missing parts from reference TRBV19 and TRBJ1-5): DGGITQSPKYLFRKEGQNVTLSCEQNLNHDAMYWYRQDPGQGLRLIYYSQIVNDFQKGDIAEGYSVSREKKESFPLTVTSAQKNPTAFYLCASTPGTGSNNQPQHFGDGTRLSIL.

CDR3 region: CASSLSQTGKFVGYTF. In DNA, the CDR3 is TGTGCCAGCAGTTTATCCCAGACAGGGAAATTCGTCGGCTACACCTTC. This chain uses TRBV27 with TRBJ1-2, with 7 bases matching TRBD1. V shed 0 bases and J 8 bases; nucleotides not matched to a gene: 12. Germline V gives CDR1 MNHEY, CDR2 SMNVEV (reference sequence). CDR3 length: 16 amino acids.

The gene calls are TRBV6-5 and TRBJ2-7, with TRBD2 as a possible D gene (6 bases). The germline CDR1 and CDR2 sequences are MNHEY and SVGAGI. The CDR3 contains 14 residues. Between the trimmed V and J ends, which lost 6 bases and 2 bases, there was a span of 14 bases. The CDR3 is CASRRGLAAYEQYF. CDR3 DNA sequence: TGTGCCAGCAGGCGGGGACTTGCAGCCTACGAGCAGTACTTC.

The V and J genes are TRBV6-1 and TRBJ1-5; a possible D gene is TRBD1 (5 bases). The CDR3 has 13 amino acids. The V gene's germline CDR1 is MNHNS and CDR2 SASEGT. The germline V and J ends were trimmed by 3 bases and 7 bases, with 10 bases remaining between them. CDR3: CASSERRGQPQHF. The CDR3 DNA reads TGTGCCAGCAGTGAGCGGAGGGGACAGCCCCAGCATTTT.

The CDR3 protein is CASSFEGNTEAFF. DNA of the CDR3: TGTGCCAGCAGTTTCGAGGGGAACACTGAAGCTTTCTTT. The genes are TRBV6-6 and TRBJ1-1; D uncertain. CDR3 size: 13 residues. Trimming cost V 4 bases and J 1 base, with 7 bases left between them. The germline CDR1 and CDR2 sequences are MNHNY and SVGAGI (reference sequence).

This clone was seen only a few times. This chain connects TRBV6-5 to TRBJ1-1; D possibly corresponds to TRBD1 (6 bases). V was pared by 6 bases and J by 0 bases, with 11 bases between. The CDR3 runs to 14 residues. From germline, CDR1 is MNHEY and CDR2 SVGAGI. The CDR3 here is CASREGGLNTEAFF. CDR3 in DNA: TGTGCCAGCAGGGAAGGGGGTTTGAACACTGAAGCTTTCTTT.

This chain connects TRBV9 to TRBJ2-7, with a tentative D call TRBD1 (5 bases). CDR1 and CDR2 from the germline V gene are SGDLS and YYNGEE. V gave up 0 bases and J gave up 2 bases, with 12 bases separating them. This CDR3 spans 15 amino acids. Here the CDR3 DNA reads TGTGCCAGCAGCGTAGATCAGGGCTTAACCTACGAGCAGTACTTC. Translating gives CASSVDQGLTYEQYF.

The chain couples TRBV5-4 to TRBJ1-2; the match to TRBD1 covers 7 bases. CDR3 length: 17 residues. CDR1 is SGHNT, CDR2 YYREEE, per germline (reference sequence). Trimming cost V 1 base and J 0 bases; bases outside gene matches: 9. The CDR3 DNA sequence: TGTGCCAGCAGCTTGAGCCCTGGGACAGCTGCTAACTATGGCTACACCTTC. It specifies CASSLSPGTAANYGYTF. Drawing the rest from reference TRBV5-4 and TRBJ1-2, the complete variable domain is ETGVTQSPTHLIKTRGQQVTLRCSSQSGHNTVSWYQQALGQGPQFIFQYYREEENGRGNFPPRFSGLQFPNYSSELNVNALELDDSALYLCASSLSPGTAANYGYTFGSGTRLTVV.

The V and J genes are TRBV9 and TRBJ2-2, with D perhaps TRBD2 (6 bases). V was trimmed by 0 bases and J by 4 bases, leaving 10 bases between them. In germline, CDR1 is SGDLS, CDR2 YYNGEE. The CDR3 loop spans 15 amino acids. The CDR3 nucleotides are TGTGCCAGCAGCGTAGGGCCGGAGGGCACCGGGGAGCTGTTTTTT. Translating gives CASSVGPEGTGELFF.

Written as DNA, the CDR3 is TGCGCCAGCAGGAGACAGCTTAACACCGGGGAGCTGTTTTTT. Translated, it gives CASRRQLNTGELFF. This chain connects TRBV4-1 to TRBJ2-2; possible D gene TRBD1, 5 bases. Germline assignment: CDR1 MGHRA and CDR2 YSYEKL. The CDR3 is made up of 14 amino acids. Trimming took 6 bases from V and 2 from J, leaving 10 bases between them.

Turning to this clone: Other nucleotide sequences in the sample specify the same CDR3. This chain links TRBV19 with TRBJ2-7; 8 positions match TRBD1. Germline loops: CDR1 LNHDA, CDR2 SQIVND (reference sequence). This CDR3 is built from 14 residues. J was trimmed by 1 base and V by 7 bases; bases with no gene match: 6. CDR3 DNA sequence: TGTGCCAGTACTCCCGGGACAGGATCCTACGAGCAGTACTTC. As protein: CASTPGTGSYEQYF.

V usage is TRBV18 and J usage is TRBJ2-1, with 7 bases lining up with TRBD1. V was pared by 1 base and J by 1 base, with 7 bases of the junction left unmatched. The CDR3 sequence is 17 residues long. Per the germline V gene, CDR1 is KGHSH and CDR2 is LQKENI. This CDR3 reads CASSPLGAGGSYNEQFF. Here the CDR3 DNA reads TGTGCCAGCTCACCACTTGGAGCAGGGGGTTCCTACAATGAGCAGTTCTTC.

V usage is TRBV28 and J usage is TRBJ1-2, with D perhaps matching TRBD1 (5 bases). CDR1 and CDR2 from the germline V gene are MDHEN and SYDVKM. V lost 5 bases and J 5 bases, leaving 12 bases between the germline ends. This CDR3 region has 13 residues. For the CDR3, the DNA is TGTGCCAGCAGTCTCTACGGGGGATATGGCTACACCTTC. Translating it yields CASSLYGGYGYTF.

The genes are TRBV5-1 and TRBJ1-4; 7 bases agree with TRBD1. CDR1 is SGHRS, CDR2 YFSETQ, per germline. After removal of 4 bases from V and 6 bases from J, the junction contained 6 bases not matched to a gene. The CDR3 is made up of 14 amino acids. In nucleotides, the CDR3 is TGCGCCAGCAGCACCGGACAGGTGGATGAAAAACTGTTTTTT. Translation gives CASSTGQVDEKLFF.

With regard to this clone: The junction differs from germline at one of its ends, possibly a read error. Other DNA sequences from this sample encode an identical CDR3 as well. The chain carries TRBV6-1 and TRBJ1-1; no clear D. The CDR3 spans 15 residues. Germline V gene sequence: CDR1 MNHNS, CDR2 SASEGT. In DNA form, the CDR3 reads TGTGCTAGCAGTGAATTTCGGGGTGCGGCCACTGAAGCTTTCTTT. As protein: CASSEFRGAATEAFF.

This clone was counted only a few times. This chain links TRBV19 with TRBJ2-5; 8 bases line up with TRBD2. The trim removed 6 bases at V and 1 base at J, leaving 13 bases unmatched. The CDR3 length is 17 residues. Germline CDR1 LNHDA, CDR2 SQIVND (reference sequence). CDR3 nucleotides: TGTGCCAGTAGGCCTGGTGGTAGCGGGGTGGCCCAAGAGACCCAGTACTTC. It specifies CASRPGGSGVAQETQYF.

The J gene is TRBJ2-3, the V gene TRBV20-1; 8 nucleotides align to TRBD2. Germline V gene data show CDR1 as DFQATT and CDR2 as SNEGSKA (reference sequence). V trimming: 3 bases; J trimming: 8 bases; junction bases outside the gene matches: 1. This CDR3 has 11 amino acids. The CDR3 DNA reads TGCAGTGCTAGCGGGGGGGTTACGCAGTATTTT. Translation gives CSASGGVTQYF.